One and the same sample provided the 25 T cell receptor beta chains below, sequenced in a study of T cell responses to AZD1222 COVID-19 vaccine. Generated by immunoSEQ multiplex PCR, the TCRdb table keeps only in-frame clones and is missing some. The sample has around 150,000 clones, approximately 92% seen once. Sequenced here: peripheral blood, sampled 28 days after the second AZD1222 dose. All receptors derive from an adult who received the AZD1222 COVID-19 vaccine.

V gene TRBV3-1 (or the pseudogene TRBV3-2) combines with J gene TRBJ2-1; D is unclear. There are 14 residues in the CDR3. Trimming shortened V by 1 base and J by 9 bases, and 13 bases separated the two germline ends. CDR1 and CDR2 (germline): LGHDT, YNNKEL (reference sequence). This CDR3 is CASSQGGIYGEQFF. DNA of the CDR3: TGTGCCAGCAGCCAAGGGGGAATCTACGGTGAGCAGTTCTTC.

The CDR3 loop reads CAVRRQGASEAFF. The CDR3 bases are TGTGCCGTTCGTAGACAGGGGGCCTCTGAAGCTTTCTTT. This chain joins TRBV19 and TRBJ1-1; 10 bases are shared with TRBD1. The V segment lost 11 bases and the J segment 6 bases; nucleotides outside the gene matches: 9. In germline, CDR1 is LNHDA, CDR2 SQIVND (reference sequence). The CDR3 loop spans 13 amino acids.

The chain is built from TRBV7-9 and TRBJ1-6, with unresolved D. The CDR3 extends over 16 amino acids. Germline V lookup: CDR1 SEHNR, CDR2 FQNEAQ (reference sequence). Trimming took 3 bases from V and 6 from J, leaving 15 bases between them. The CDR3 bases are TGTGCCAGCAGCTTGGGCAAATACCTAATTAATTCACCCCTCCACTTT. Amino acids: CASSLGKYLINSPLHF. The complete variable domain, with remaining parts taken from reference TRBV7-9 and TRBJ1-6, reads DTGVSQNPRHKITKRGQNVTFRCDPISEHNRLYWYRQTLGQGPEFLTYFQNEAQLEKSRLLSDRFSAERPKGSFSTLEIQRTEQGDSAMYLCASSLGKYLINSPLHFGNGTRLTVT.

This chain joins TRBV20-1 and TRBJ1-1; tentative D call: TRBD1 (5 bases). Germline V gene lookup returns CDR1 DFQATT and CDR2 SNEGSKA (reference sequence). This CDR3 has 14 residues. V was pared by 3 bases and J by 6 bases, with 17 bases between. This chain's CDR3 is CSASAAGSRSEAFF. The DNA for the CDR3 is TGCAGTGCTAGTGCGGCAGGGTCTCGGTCTGAAGCTTTCTTT.

The CDR3 loop reads CASSPAGRGQPQHF. The CDR3 region has the DNA TGTGCCAGCAGCCCAGCTGGGCGGGGGCAGCCCCAGCATTTT. The genes are TRBV3-1 (or the pseudogene TRBV3-2) and TRBJ1-5; possibly TRBD1 for D (5 bases). The CDR3 is made up of 14 amino acids. Germline assignment: CDR1 LGHDT and CDR2 YNNKEL (reference sequence). The V and J ends lost 4 bases and 7 bases respectively, with 14 bases between them.

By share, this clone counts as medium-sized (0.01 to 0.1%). CDR3: CARSSLDASGELFF. The CDR3 DNA follows: TGTGCCCGGTCCTCCCTAGACGCGTCCGGGGAGCTGTTTTTT. This rearrangement joins TRBV2 to TRBJ2-2; no firm D call. Germline assignment: CDR1 SNHLY and CDR2 FYNNEI. V was shortened by 11 bases and J by 6 bases, with 19 bases between the two germline ends. The CDR3 covers 14 residues. The complete variable domain, with remaining parts taken from reference TRBV2 and TRBJ2-2, reads EPEVTQTPSHQVTQMGQEVILRCVPISNHLYFYWYRQILGQKVEFLVSFYNNEISEKSEIFDDQFSVERPDGSNFTLKIRSTKLEDSAMYFCARSSLDASGELFFGEGSRLTVL.

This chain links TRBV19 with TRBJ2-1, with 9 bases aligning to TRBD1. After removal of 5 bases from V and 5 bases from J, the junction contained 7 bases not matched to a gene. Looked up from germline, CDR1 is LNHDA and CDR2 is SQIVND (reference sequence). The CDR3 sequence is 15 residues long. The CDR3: CASSLLGQGNNEQFF. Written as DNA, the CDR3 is TGTGCCAGTAGTCTTCTGGGACAGGGTAACAATGAGCAGTTCTTC.

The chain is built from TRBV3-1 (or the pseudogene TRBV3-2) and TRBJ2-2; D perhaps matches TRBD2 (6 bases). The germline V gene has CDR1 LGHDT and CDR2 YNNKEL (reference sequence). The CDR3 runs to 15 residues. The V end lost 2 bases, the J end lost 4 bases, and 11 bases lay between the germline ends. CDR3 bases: TGTGCCAGCAGCCAAAAGCCGGGACTCACCGGGGAGCTGTTTTTT. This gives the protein CASSQKPGLTGELFF.

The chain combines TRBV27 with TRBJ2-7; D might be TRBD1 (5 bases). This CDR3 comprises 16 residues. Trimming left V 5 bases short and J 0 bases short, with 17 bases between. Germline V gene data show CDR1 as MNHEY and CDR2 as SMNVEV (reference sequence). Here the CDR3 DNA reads TGTGCCAGCAGTACCGTCAGGGTAAAGAGCTCCTACGAGCAGTACTTC. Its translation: CASSTVRVKSSYEQYF.

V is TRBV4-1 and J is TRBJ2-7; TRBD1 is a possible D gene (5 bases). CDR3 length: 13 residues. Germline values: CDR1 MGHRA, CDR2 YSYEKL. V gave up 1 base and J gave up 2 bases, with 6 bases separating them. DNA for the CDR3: TGCGCCAGCAGCCAAGGGGGCGCCTACGAGCAGTACTTC. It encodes CASSQGGAYEQYF.

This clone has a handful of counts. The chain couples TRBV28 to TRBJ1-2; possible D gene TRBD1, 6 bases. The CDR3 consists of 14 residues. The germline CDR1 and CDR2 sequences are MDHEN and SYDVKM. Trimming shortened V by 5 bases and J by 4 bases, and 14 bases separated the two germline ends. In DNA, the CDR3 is TGTGCCAGCAGTCTGCAACAGGGTCTCTATGGCTACACCTTC. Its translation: CASSLQQGLYGYTF.

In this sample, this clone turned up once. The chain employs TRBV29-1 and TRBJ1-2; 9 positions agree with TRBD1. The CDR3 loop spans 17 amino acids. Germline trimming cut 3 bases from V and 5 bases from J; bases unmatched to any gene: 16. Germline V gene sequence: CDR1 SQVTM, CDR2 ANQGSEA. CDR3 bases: TGCAGCGTTGAGGAACCGGGACAGGGCGTCGTTTATTATGGCTACACCTTC. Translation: CSVEEPGQGVVYYGYTF.

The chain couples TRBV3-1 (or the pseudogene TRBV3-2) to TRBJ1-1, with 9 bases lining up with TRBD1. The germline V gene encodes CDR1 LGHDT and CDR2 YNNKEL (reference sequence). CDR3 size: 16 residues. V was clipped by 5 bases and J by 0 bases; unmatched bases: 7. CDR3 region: CASSRGQGHMNTEAFF. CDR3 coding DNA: TGTGCCAGCAGCAGAGGACAGGGGCACATGAACACTGAAGCTTTCTTT.

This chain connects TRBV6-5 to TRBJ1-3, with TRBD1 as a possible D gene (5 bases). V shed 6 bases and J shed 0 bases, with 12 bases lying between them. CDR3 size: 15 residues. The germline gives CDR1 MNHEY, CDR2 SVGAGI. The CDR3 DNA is TGTGCCAGCAGCCGCCAGGGCAGCTCTGGAAACACCATATATTTT. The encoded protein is CASSRQGSSGNTIYF.

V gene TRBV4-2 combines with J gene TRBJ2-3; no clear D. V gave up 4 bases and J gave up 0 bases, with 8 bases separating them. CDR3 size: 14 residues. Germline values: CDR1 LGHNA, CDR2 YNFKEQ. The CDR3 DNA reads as TGTGCCAGCAGCCCCTCAGAGAGCACAGATACGCAGTATTTT. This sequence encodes CASSPSESTDTQYF.

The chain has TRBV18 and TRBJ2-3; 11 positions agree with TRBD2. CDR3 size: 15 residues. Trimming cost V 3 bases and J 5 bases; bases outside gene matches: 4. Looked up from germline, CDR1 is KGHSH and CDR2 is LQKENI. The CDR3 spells CASSPPGLAGDTQYF. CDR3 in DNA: TGTGCCAGCTCACCGCCCGGACTAGCGGGAGATACGCAGTATTTT.

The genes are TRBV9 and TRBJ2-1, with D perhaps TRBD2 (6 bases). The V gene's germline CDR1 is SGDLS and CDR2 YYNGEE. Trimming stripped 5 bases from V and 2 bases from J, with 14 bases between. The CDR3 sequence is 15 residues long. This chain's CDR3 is CASSPPGLAYNEQFF. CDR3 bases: TGTGCCAGCAGTCCGCCGGGACTGGCCTACAATGAGCAGTTCTTC.

The CDR3, as DNA: TGCAGCGTTTCAGGTCTGAACACTGAAGCTTTCTTT. Encoded protein: CSVSGLNTEAFF. This rearrangement joins TRBV29-1 to TRBJ1-1; unclear D gene. CDR3 length: 12 residues. Germline CDR1 and CDR2: SQVTM and ANQGSEA. V lost 5 bases and J lost 0, with 7 bases in between.

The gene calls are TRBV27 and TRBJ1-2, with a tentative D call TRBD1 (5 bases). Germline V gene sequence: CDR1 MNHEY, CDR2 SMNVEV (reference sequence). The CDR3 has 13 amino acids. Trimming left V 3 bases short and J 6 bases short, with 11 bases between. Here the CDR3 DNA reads TGTGCCAGCAGTTTCCGGGACGGAGATGGCTACACCTTC. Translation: CASSFRDGDGYTF.

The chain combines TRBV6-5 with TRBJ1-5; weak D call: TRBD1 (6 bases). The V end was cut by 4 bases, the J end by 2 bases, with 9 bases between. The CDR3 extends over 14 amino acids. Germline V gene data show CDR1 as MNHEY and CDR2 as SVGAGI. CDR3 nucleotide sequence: TGTGCCAGCAGTTCTTCAGGGGGCAATCAGCCCCAGCATTTT. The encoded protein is CASSSSGGNQPQHF.

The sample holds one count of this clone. The CDR3 loop is CASRIWGAGSTEAFF. The CDR3 nucleotides are TGTGCCAGCAGGATATGGGGTGCGGGGTCCACTGAAGCTTTCTTT. The chain combines TRBV6-5 with TRBJ1-1, with D uncertain. Germline CDR1 and CDR2: MNHEY and SVGAGI. There are 15 residues in the CDR3. V was clipped by 6 bases and J by 4 bases, with 18 bases between them.

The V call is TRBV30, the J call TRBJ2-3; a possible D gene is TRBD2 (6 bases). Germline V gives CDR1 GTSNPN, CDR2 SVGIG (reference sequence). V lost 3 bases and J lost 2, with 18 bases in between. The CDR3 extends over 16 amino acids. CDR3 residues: CAWSKPGTFPTDTQYF. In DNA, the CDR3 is TGTGCCTGGAGCAAGCCTGGGACTTTCCCCACAGATACGCAGTATTTT. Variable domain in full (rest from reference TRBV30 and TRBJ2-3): SQTIHQWPATLVQPVGSPLSLECTVEGTSNPNLYWYRQAAGRGLQLLFYSVGIGQISSEVPQNLSASRPQDRQFILSSKKLLLSDSGFYLCAWSKPGTFPTDTQYFGPGTRLTVL.

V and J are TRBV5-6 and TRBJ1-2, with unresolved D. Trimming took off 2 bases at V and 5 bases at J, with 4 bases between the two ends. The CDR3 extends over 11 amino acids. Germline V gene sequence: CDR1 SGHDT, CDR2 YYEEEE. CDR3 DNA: TGTGCCAGCAGCTTAGGGTATGGCTACACCTTC. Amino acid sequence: CASSLGYGYTF.

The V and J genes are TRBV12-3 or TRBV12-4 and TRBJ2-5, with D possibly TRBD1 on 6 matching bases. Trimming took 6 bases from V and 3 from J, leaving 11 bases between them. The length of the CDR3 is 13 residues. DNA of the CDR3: TGTGCCAGCAGCCCACAGGGAGAAGAGACCCAGTACTTC. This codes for CASSPQGEETQYF.

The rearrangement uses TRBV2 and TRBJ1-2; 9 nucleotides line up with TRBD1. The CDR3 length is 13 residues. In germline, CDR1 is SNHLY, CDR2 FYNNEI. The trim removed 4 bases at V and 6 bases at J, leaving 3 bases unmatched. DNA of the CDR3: TGTGCCAGCAGTGGACAGGGGGTAGATGGCTACACCTTC. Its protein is CASSGQGVDGYTF.